This is a list of T cell receptor beta chains from one sample in a study of response to subunit inactivated influenza vaccine. TCRdb itself ran the RT-PCR reads through MiXCR, one entry per CDR3 protein. The sample holds hundreds of thousands of distinct CDR3 sequences, approximately 15% seen once. The starting material was PBMCs from blood, obtained 11 to 12 days after vaccination. These receptors originate from a man over 45 who received an inactivated influenza vaccine. CDR3s include the opening cysteine and the closing phenylalanine or tryptophan. Fields, in order: CDR3 protein, CDR3 DNA, J gene, clone size, V gene, D gene, CDR3 length. A D gene is named only where the DNA matches it firmly. Clone sizes are given selectively: once, few, many, or a class where the clone is expanded.

CDR3: CASSLGLSESYNEQFF; DNA: TGTGCCAGCAGCTTAGGACTTAGCGAATCCTACAATGAGCAGTTCTTC; J: TRBJ2-1; size: NA; V: TRBV7-9; D: NA; length: 16
CDR3: CASSTTGLNEKLFF; DNA: TGTGCCAGCAGCACGACAGGGCTTAATGAAAAACTGTTTTTT; J: TRBJ1-4; size: few; V: TRBV7-8; D: TRBD1; length: 14
CDR3: CASRTPSGVETQYF; DNA: TGTGCCAGCAGGACTCCGAGCGGGGTGGAGACCCAGTACTTC; J: TRBJ2-5; size: NA; V: TRBV6-5; D: TRBD2; length: 14
CDR3: CASSQAYSSGGADEQFF; DNA: TGTGCCAGCAGCCAAGCTTATTCTAGCGGGGGGGCCGATGAGCAGTTCTTC; J: TRBJ2-1; size: NA; V: TRBV4-2; D: TRBD2; length: 17
CDR3: CASSLQGADLSEQYF; DNA: TGTGCCAGCAGTTTACAAGGGGCCGATTTATCCGAGCAGTACTTC; J: TRBJ2-7; size: NA; V: TRBV6-2/TRBV6-3; D: NA; length: 15
CDR3: CSARALGERTAYNEQFF; DNA: TGCAGTGCTAGAGCCCTAGGGGAGCGGACAGCCTACAATGAGCAGTTCTTC; J: TRBJ2-1; size: NA; V: TRBV20-1; D: NA; length: 17
CDR3: CASSLLLAAQETQYF; DNA: TGCGCCAGCAGCTTGTTACTCGCGGCCCAAGAGACCCAGTACTTC; J: TRBJ2-5; size: NA; V: TRBV5-1; D: NA; length: 15
CDR3: CSAWDRNQPQHF; DNA: TGCAGTGCTTGGGACAGAAATCAGCCCCAGCATTTT; J: TRBJ1-5; size: many; V: TRBV20-1; D: TRBD1; length: 12
CDR3: CATSRSSGRTYNEQFF; DNA: TGTGCCACCAGCAGATCTAGCGGGAGGACCTACAATGAGCAGTTCTTC; J: TRBJ2-1; size: many; V: TRBV15; D: TRBD2; length: 16
CDR3: CASSLGRGYNSPLHF; DNA: TGTGCCAGCAGCTTAGGGAGAGGCTATAATTCACCCCTCCACTTT; J: TRBJ1-6; size: NA; V: TRBV7-2; D: NA; length: 15
CDR3: CSANRAGALNEQFF; DNA: TGCAGTGCTAATAGAGCGGGGGCGCTCAATGAGCAGTTCTTC; J: TRBJ2-1; size: many; V: TRBV20-1; D: TRBD2; length: 14
CDR3: CAVGQGGYEQYF; DNA: TGTGCCGTGGGGCAGGGAGGTTACGAGCAGTACTTC; J: TRBJ2-7; size: many; V: TRBV10-3; D: NA; length: 12
CDR3: CASSLATGDQPQHF; DNA: TGTGCCAGCAGCTTAGCGACAGGGGATCAGCCCCAGCATTTT; J: TRBJ1-5; size: NA; V: TRBV7-2; D: TRBD1; length: 14
CDR3: CASSQRQGREAEAFF; DNA: TGCGCCAGCAGCCAGAGACAGGGGAGGGAAGCTGAAGCTTTCTTT; J: TRBJ1-1; size: NA; V: TRBV5-1; D: TRBD1; length: 15
CDR3: CASSTTGGLADTQYF; DNA: TGCGCCAGCAGCACAACCGGTGGATTGGCAGATACGCAGTATTTT; J: TRBJ2-3; size: few; V: TRBV5-1; D: NA; length: 15
CDR3: CASSVGGPYSGNEQFF; DNA: TGTGCCAGCAGCGTAGGGGGGCCATACTCAGGCAATGAGCAGTTCTTC; J: TRBJ2-1; size: few; V: TRBV9; D: NA; length: 16
CDR3: CSAASTSGGANEQFF; DNA: TGCAGTGCCGCATCAACTAGCGGGGGGGCCAATGAGCAGTTCTTC; J: TRBJ2-1; size: NA; V: TRBV20-1; D: TRBD2; length: 15
CDR3: CASSLWTSGGSVADTQYF; DNA: TGTGCCAGCAGCTTATGGACTAGCGGGGGGTCTGTAGCAGATACGCAGTATTTT; J: TRBJ2-3; size: NA; V: TRBV11-1; D: TRBD2; length: 18
CDR3: CSARDVVRGPTYEQYF; DNA: TGCAGTGCTAGAGATGTAGTTCGGGGCCCCACCTACGAGCAGTACTTC; J: TRBJ2-7; size: few; V: TRBV20-1; D: NA; length: 16
CDR3: CASRDPSNQPQHF; DNA: TGTGCCAGTAGGGACCCAAGCAATCAGCCCCAGCATTTT; J: TRBJ1-5; size: NA; V: TRBV19; D: NA; length: 13
CDR3: CASSPWQDEQFF; DNA: TGTGCCAGCTCACCCTGGCAGGATGAGCAGTTCTTC; J: TRBJ2-1; size: few; V: TRBV18; D: NA; length: 12
CDR3: CASSRQVLMTGANVLTF; DNA: TGTGCCAGCAGCAGACAAGTCCTAATGACTGGGGCCAACGTCCTGACTTTC; J: TRBJ2-6; size: many; V: TRBV6-1; D: NA; length: 17
CDR3: CASTKQAGRLRSPLHF; DNA: TGTGCCAGCACCAAGCAGGCAGGGCGGCTACGGTCACCCCTCCACTTT; J: TRBJ1-6; size: few; V: TRBV7-2; D: NA; length: 16
CDR3: CASTIQQGGTGELFF; DNA: TGTGCCAGCACTATCCAGCAGGGGGGAACCGGGGAGCTGTTTTTT; J: TRBJ2-2; size: few; V: TRBV12-3/TRBV12-4; D: NA; length: 15
CDR3: CASSLSQGWTEAFF; DNA: TGTGCCAGCAGTTTATCGCAGGGGTGGACTGAAGCTTTCTTT; J: TRBJ1-1; size: NA; V: TRBV27; D: NA; length: 14
CDR3: CASSPRTGASGDDGYTF; DNA: TGTGCCAGTAGTCCGCGGACAGGGGCGAGCGGCGATGATGGCTACACCTTC; J: TRBJ1-2; size: few; V: TRBV19; D: TRBD1; length: 17
CDR3: CASSPSGNEQFF; DNA: TGTGCCAGCTCACCAAGCGGTAATGAGCAGTTCTTC; J: TRBJ2-1; size: many; V: TRBV18; D: NA; length: 12
CDR3: CASSQQTGSTEAFF; DNA: TGTGCCAGCAGCCAGCAAACAGGGAGCACTGAAGCTTTCTTT; J: TRBJ1-1; size: NA; V: TRBV14; D: NA; length: 14
CDR3: CASRPGQGGPYEQYF; DNA: TGTGCCAGCAGACCCGGACAGGGAGGCCCCTACGAGCAGTACTTC; J: TRBJ2-7; size: NA; V: TRBV12-3/TRBV12-4; D: TRBD1; length: 15
CDR3: CASSGAPYEQYF; DNA: TGCGCCAGCAGCGGAGCCCCCTACGAGCAGTACTTC; J: TRBJ2-7; size: once; V: TRBV5-1; D: NA; length: 12
CDR3: CASSFRGVSDQPQHF; DNA: TGTGCCAGCAGTTTTAGGGGGGTTTCCGATCAGCCCCAGCATTTT; J: TRBJ1-5; size: NA; V: TRBV12-3/TRBV12-4; D: NA; length: 15
CDR3: CASSFRGQGVFSDTQYF; DNA: TGTGCCAGCAGCTTTCGGGGACAGGGTGTATTTTCGGATACGCAGTATTTT; J: TRBJ2-3; size: NA; V: TRBV11-2; D: TRBD1; length: 17
CDR3: CASSTPTETQYF; DNA: TGTGCCAGCAGCACTCCGACGGAGACCCAGTACTTC; J: TRBJ2-5; size: NA; V: TRBV7-9; D: NA; length: 12
CDR3: CASSPRGELFF; DNA: TGTGCCAGCAGCCCCAGGGGGGAGCTGTTTTTT; J: TRBJ2-2; size: NA; V: TRBV6-2/TRBV6-3; D: NA; length: 11
CDR3: CASSAPGPNTGELFF; DNA: TGTGCCAGCTCCGCCCCAGGGCCGAACACCGGGGAGCTGTTTTTT; J: TRBJ2-2; size: NA; V: TRBV6-1; D: NA; length: 15
CDR3: CASSDSRRLDEQYF; DNA: TGCGCCAGCAGTGATTCCCGCAGGCTGGACGAGCAGTACTTC; J: TRBJ2-7; size: NA; V: TRBV10-1; D: NA; length: 14
CDR3: CASSLDPGTLSRGYGYTF; DNA: TGCGCCAGCAGCTTGGACCCCGGGACACTCTCCCGGGGCTATGGCTACACCTTC; J: TRBJ1-2; size: NA; V: TRBV5-1; D: NA; length: 18